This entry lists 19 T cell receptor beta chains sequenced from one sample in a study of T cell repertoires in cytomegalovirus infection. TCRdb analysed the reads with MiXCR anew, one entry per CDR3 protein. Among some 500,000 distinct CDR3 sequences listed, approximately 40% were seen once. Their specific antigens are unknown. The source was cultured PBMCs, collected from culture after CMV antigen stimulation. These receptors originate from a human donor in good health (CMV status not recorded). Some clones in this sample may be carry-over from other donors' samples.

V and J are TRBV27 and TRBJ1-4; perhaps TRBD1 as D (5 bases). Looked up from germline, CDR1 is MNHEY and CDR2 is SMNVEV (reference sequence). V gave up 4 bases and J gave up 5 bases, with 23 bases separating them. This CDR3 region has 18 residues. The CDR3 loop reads CASSSSYLGRRGNEKLFF. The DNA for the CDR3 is TGTGCCAGCAGTTCATCCTACCTCGGACGCCGGGGGAATGAAAAACTGTTTTTT.

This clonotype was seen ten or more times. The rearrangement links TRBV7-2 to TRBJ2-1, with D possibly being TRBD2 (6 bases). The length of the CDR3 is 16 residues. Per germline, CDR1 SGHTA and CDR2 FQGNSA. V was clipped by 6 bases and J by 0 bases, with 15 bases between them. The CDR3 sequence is CASSRLRESSYNEQFF. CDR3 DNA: TGTGCCAGCAGTCGTTTACGGGAGAGCTCCTACAATGAGCAGTTCTTC.

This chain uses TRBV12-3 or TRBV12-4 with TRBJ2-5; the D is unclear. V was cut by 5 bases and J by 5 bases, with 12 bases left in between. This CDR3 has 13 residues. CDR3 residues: CASSLQTRETQYF. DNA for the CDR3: TGTGCCAGCAGTCTACAGACGCGGGAGACCCAGTACTTC.

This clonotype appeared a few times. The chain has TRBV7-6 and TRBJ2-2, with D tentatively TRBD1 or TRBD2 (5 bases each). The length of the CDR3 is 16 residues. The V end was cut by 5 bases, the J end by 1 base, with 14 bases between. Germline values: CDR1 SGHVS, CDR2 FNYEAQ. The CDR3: CASSLSGTVNTGELFF. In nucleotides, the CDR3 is TGTGCCAGCAGCCTCTCAGGGACGGTGAACACCGGGGAGCTGTTTTTT.

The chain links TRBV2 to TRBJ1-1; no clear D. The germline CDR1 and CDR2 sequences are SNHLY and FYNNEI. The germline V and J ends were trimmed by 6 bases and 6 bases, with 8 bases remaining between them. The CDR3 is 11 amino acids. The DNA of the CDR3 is TGTGCCAGCAGAGTTGGCGCTGAAGCTTTCTTT. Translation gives CASRVGAEAFF. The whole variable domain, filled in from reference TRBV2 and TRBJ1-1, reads EPEVTQTPSHQVTQMGQEVILRCVPISNHLYFYWYRQILGQKVEFLVSFYNNEISEKSEIFDDQFSVERPDGSNFTLKIRSTKLEDSAMYFCASRVGAEAFFGQGTRLTVV.

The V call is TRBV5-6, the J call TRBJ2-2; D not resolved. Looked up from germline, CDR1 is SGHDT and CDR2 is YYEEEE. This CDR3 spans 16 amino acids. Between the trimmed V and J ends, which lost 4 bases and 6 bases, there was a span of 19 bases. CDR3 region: CASSPWYGHESGELFF. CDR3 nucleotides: TGTGCCAGCAGCCCATGGTACGGCCACGAGTCCGGGGAGCTGTTTTTT. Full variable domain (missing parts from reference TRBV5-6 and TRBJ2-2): DAGVTQSPTHLIKTRGQQVTLRCSPKSGHDTVSWYQQALGQGPQFIFQYYEEEERQRGNFPDRFSGHQFPNYSSELNVNALLLGDSALYLCASSPWYGHESGELFFGEGSRLTVL.

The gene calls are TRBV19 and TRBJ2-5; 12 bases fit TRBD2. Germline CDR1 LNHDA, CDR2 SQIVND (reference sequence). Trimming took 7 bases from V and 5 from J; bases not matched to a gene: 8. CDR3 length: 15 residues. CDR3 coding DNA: TGTGCCAGTACCCCTAGCGGGGGGGCCAGGGAGACCCAGTACTTC. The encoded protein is CASTPSGGARETQYF.

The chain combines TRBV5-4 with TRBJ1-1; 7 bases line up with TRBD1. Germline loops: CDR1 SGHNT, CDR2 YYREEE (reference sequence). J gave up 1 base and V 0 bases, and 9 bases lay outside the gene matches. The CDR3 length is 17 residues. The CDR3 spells CASSLAYRGSGNTEAFF. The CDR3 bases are TGTGCCAGCAGCTTGGCCTACAGGGGTTCTGGGAACACTGAAGCTTTCTTT.

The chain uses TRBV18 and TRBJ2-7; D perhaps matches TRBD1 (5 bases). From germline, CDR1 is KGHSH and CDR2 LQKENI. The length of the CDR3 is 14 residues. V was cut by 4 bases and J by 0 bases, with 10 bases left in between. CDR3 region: CASSRTRSSYEQYF. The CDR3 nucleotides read TGTGCCAGCTCACGGACAAGAAGCTCCTACGAGCAGTACTTC. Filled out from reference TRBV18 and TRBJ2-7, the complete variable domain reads NAGVMQNPRHLVRRRGQEARLRCSPMKGHSHVYWYRQLPEEGLKFMVYLQKENIIDESGMPKERFSAEFPKEGPSILRIQQVVRGDSAAYFCASSRTRSSYEQYFGPGTRLTVT.

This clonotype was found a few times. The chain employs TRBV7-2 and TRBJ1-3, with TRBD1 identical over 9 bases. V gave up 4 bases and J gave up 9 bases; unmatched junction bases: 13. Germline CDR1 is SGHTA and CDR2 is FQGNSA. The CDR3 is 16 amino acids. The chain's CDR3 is CASSSTGGFPMVTIYF. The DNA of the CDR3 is TGTGCCAGCAGCTCAACAGGGGGCTTCCCCATGGTCACCATATATTTT.

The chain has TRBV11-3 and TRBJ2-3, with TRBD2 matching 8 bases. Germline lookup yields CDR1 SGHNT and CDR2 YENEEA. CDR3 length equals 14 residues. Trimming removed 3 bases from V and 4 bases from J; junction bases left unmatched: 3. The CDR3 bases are TGTGCCAGCAGCTTTCGGGGGGGGTCAGATACGCAGTATTTT. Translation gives CASSFRGGSDTQYF.

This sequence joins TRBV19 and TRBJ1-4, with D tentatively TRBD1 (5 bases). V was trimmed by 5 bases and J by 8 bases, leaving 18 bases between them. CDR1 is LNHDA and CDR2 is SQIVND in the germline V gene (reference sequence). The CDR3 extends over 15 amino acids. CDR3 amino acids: CASSSFSAWGEKLFF. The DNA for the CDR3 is TGTGCCAGTAGTTCCTTCTCTGCGTGGGGCGAAAAACTGTTTTTT.

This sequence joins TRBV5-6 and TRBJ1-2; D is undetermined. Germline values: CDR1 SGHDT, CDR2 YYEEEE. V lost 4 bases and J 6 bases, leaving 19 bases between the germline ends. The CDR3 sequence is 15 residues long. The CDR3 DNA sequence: TGTGCCAGCAGCCGACCTTCTTCAGACCGCGATGGCTACACCTTC. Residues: CASSRPSSDRDGYTF.

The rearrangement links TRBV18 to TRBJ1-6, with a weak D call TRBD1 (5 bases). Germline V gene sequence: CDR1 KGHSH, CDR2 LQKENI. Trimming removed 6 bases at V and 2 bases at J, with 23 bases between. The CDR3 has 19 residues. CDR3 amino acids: CASSLHHISTGAYNSPLHF. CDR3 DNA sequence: TGTGCCAGCTCCCTACACCACATAAGTACAGGCGCCTATAATTCACCCCTCCACTTT.

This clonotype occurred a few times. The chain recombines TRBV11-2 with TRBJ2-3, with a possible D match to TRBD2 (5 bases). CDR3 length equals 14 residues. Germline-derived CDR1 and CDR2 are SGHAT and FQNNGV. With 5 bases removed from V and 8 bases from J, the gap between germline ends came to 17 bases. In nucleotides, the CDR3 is TGTGCCAGCAGCCTAGGGCCTACGGGGATTACGCAGTATTTT. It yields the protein CASSLGPTGITQYF.

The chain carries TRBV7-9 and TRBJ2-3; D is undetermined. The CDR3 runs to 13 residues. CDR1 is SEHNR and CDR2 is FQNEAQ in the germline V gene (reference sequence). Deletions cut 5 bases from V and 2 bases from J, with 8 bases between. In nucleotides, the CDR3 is TGTGCCAGCAGCGGAGAGTACACAGATACGCAGTATTTT. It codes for CASSGEYTDTQYF.

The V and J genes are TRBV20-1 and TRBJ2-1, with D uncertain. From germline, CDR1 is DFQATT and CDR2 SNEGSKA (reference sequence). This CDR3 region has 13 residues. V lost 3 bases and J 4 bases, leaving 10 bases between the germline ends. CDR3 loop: CSARQAPYNEQFF. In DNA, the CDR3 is TGCAGTGCTAGGCAGGCACCTTACAATGAGCAGTTCTTC.

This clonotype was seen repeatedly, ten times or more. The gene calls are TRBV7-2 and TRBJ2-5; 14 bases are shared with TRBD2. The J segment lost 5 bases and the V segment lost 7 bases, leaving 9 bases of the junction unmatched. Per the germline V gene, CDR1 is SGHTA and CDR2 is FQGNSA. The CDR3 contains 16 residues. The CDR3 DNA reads TGTGCCAGCACCTCTGGACTAGCGGGAGGACGCGAGACCCAGTACTTC. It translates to CASTSGLAGGRETQYF.

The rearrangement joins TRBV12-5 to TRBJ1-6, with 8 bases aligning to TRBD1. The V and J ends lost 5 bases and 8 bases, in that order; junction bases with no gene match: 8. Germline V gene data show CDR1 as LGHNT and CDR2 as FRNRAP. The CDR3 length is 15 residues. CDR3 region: CASGRSGGAYSPLHF. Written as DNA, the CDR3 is TGTGCTAGTGGTCGCTCAGGGGGCGCGTATTCACCCCTCCACTTT.